This T cell receptor beta chain was identified during a study of cytomegalovirus exposure and HLA in healthy donors. As concerns this clone: What it binds is unknown.

Primers included in the PCR were 60 Vbeta and 13 Jbeta primers. Here immunoSEQ multiplex PCR was the method, and the copy in TCRdb shows in-frame clones only, minus some. This sample has 150,000 to 200,000 clones, with roughly 80% found just once. V dropped 3 bases and J dropped 4 bases, with 15 bases sitting between them. Germline V gene sequence: CDR1 MGHRA, CDR2 YSYEKL. The CDR3 spans 15 residues. Study outcomes and limitations: Among TCR sequences, most were rare, though some public TCRs appeared in many donors. Later, an analysis showed that TCR beta chains associated with HLA were more clonally expanded than others that were equally common.

Sequencing was done on a sample of PBMCs. The receptor was derived from a young man in good health and CMV-seropositive. The V call is TRBV4-1, the J call TRBJ1-2; a possible D gene is TRBD1 (5 bases). CDR3: CASSHEGWGGYGYTF. The CDR3 region has the DNA TGCGCCAGCAGCCATGAGGGCTGGGGGGGCTATGGCTACACCTTC.